This TCR beta chain comes out of a study of cytomegalovirus exposure and HLA in healthy donors (TCRdb year 2017). General notes on the study: An earlier analysis of some 550 of the donors reported 276 Gb of sequence data and roughly 110 million unique TCR beta sequences from about 200 million T cells. An early release that covered about 600 HLA-typed donors contained approximately 320 gigabases of sequencing data and 85 million to 100 million unique TCR sequences. Of the 350 to 450 genotyped donors, around 81% fell in the genetic ancestry cluster associated with self-reported Caucasian donors. The study was designed to test whether signatures of past pathogen exposure could be identified by cataloging public T cell receptors. The T cell repertoires of roughly 660 subjects were profiled by immunosequencing and related to cytomegalovirus serostatus. In addition to the first cohort of 650 to 800 subjects, a separate validation cohort of approximately 130 different subjects was used. To predict cytomegalovirus infection status, the study combined high-throughput TCR immunosequencing, statistical association of individual TCRs with disease status, and machine learning. To study patterns of TCR occurrence, a later analysis re-analyzed previously published TCR beta repertoires from 666 donors and added high-resolution HLA genotyping. Rather than drawing on any new phenotypic data, the later analysis identified candidate immune exposures from TCR beta sequences and the way those sequences occurred across donors. An earlier analysis of several hundred of the donors applied high-throughput TCR beta sequencing to assess whether each TCR beta V gene segment acted as functional or pseudogenic. Donor age, sex, ethnicity and CMV serostatus were collected together with the repertoire data. A later genetic analysis used genome-wide SNP genotypes for about 60% of the 666 donors, treating that subset as a discovery cohort. Every repertoire in the discovery cohort had been generated on one and the same sequencing platform. HLA typing included class I and class II loci at four-digit resolution. The number of typed donors differed by locus: about 629-630 for A, B, C, DRB1 and DQB1; 522 for DQA1; 600 to 610 for DPA1; and roughly 490 for DPB1. Several DR-DQ haplotypes were handled as single units for association and clustering because linkage in the cohort was strong. Among 350 to 400 genotyped donors of the cohort, an average of approximately 240,000 unique TCR beta nucleotide sequences were sequenced per donor, about a sixth of them non-productive. Broad study findings and their caveats: A further reported finding was that TCR beta sequences accurately predicted the HLA-A and HLA-B alleles for most subjects in the first cohort. The authors suggested that the approach could potentially be extended to other disease states and immunological phenotypes. For the cohort, immune exposure information was limited to CMV serostatus. Strong co-occurrence of HLA alleles, especially DR and DQ, made assigning TCR associations to individual alleles difficult. In this cohort, only TCR beta chains were sequenced, and detectable features were limited by the absence of alpha or paired-chain data. At a false discovery rate of 0.05, a later analysis linked under 20,000 TCR beta sequences to specific HLA alleles. Most TCR sequences were seen in very few donors, while some public TCRs were found in many individuals. In an earlier analysis of 500 to 650 of the donors, most TCR beta V segments appeared in productive rearrangements about 90% or about 30% of the time, broadly matching IMGT annotations. In a later analysis, TCR association rates were found to vary across HLA loci, with the most associated TCRs seen for DRB1 alleles and the fewest for HLA-C alleles. A few of the identified cytomegalovirus-associated TCR beta chains were confirmed in vitro to be specific for cytomegalovirus antigens. The study gave a list of some 150 TCR beta chains associated with cytomegalovirus. Linkage disequilibrium might explain the correlated functional status among segregating V segments, but an unknown experimental factor could not be ruled out. Compared with the roughly 670-donor mean, donors in an Asian-associated ancestry cluster had fewer N-insertions in productive TCRs, according to a later genetic analysis. In a later genetic analysis, a missense DCLRE1C variant was associated with V-gene and J-gene trimming of TCR beta chains, and the association was replicated in an independent cohort. A later analysis found that most CMV-associated TCR beta chains appeared HLA-restricted, with HLA associations seemingly driven largely by CMV exposure. A cluster of highly shared sequence variants was judged likely to be a technical artifact of the sequencing pipeline. A later analysis reported that several top co-occurrence clusters appeared linked to parvovirus B19, influenza, CMV and Epstein-Barr virus. A later analysis found that HLA-associated TCR beta chains were more clonally expanded and had lower generation probabilities than equally common non-associated chains. Because HLA typing was missing for some donors at each locus, association tests included only the typed subset. Presence/absence analyses assumed roughly uniform sequencing depth across donors, an assumption that may not hold. The classifier was reported to diagnose cytomegalovirus status with high specificity and sensitivity in both the original cohort and the validation cohort. Because counts were too low, 15 to 20 rarely observed V segments, including chromosome 9 orphons, were left out of the earlier analysis of about 620 of the donors.

In total, around 600 healthy bone marrow donors made up the cohort. Cohort members were all nominally healthy when sampled, although unrecorded immune exposures were likely present. The donor tested CMV seropositive and was one of the 289 seropositive cohort members. A peripheral blood sample was collected from each donor, and TCR beta sequencing was performed on peripheral blood mononuclear cells. The Qiagen DNeasy Blood Extraction Kit was used to extract genomic DNA from the blood cell samples. Comments on this clone: Its antigen remains undetermined. No clone much larger than this one lies a single base away; base qualities are absent.

Libraries were made using the immunoSEQ multiplex PCR assay. The multiplex PCR relied on a mix of 60 forward primers for TCR Vbeta segments and 13 reverse primers for TCR Jbeta segments. The CDR3 region of rearranged TCR beta genes was amplified from genomic DNA with a multiplex PCR assay. On the Illumina HiSeq System, the amplified TCR beta libraries were sequenced as 87-base-pair reads. As for how the authors treated the data: In a later analysis, about 80 million unique TCR beta chains were counted across the 650 to 700 repertoires, and roughly 11 million of these chains were shared by at least two donors. To remove PCR and sequencing errors, raw reads were error-corrected and collapsed into unique sequences using a nearest-neighbor algorithm that merged closely related sequences. Alignment of CDR3 sequences to IMGT reference sequences was used to assign V, D and J gene segments. For a sequence to be retained, a match of at least six nucleotides was required to both a V gene segment and a J gene segment. Rearrangements were called productive when the CDR3 lacked stop codons and stayed in frame with V and J; all others were non-productive. Following IMGT convention, CDR3 was defined as the stretch from the second conserved V-encoded cysteine up to the conserved J-encoded phenylalanine. In an earlier analysis of 550 to 650 of the donors, sequences lacking an unambiguous match to a single V gene segment were excluded. In an earlier analysis of about 590 of the donors, a V segment was called functional when productive rearrangements were above 56.7%, and segregating when the standard deviation between donors exceeded 5%. To diagnose cytomegalovirus status from the catalog of TCR beta chain sequences, a statistical classification framework was built. V and J gene assignment, in a later analysis, came from comparing TCR nucleotide sequences with IMGT/GENE-DB human TR gene sequences. In a later analysis, CDR3 sequences and most-parsimonious VDJ recombination scenarios were assigned using the TCRdist pipeline. In a later analysis, each TCR beta chain was defined by its CDR3 amino acid sequence together with its V-gene family, and reads lacking a unique V-gene family were excluded. As a way to deal with suspected cross-contamination and a sequencing artifact, a later analysis dropped roughly 600 nucleotide sequences that were highly shared and had low generation probability. In a later analysis, a clonal expansion index for each public chain was calculated from normalized within-repertoire ranks of inferred template counts. A later analysis computed generation probabilities with a VDJ recombination model fitted to out-of-frame rearrangements, and checked the results against IGoR. In a later analysis, TCR-TCR, TCR-HLA and TCR-CMV co-occurrence was scored with hypergeometric tests, and a repertoire-size bias correction was applied to TCR pairs. A later analysis estimated false discovery rates by permuting HLA or CMV assignments 20 times. In a later analysis, co-occurring TCRs were grouped using DBSCAN, with TCRdist sequence similarity added in when clustering inside HLA-allele-positive subsets. For co-occurrence clustering, repertoires with fewer than 30,000 or more than 120,000 public chains were excluded, along with four or five repertoires with anomalous nucleotide sharing. Not all clones reach the TCRdb copy of this immuneACCESS table, which keeps in-frame sequences only. Checked studies attribute under half of the gap to unresolved V genes and leave the rest unexplained. V and J calls plus clone size are reproduced from that table; the DNA served to infer D and trimming. The sample data list more than 140,000 clones, and 64% of these were observed just once. Of the sample, 3% falls within the top ten clones.

The TCR was taken from a woman in her twenties or thirties in good health and CMV-seropositive. The sample comprised PBMCs.

The nucleotide sequence reads as follows: TGTGCCAGCAGCTTGAGTAGCGGCTTCGGGGAAGATACGCAGTATTTT. Protein translation: CASSLSSGFGEDTQYF. This receptor chain uses TRBV7-3 and TRBJ2-3, and the D gene may be TRBD2, 6 bases matching. CDR1 and CDR2 are drawn from the germline V gene: SGHTA, FQGTGA. V and J are truncated by 3 bases and 5 bases respectively, leaving an intervening sequence of 18 bases. The CDR3 measures 16 amino acids from cysteine to phenylalanine. Only CDR3 DNA is held: 48 bases, read in frame from base 1.